Below, 16 T cell receptor beta chains from the same sample are listed, as sequenced in a study of response to subunit inactivated influenza vaccine. TCRdb fed the RT-PCR reads into MiXCR, producing one record per CDR3 protein. Here the sample spans around 760,000 distinct CDR3 sequences, about 15% being singletons. Sequencing used PBMCs from blood, obtained approximately 15 days before vaccination. The receptor set was obtained from a man aged 50 to 59 who received an inactivated influenza vaccine.

This clonotype has only a few counts. V gene TRBV6-1 combines with J gene TRBJ1-5; tentatively, D is TRBD1 (5 bases). CDR1 MNHNS and CDR2 SASEGT come from the germline V gene. The CDR3 totals 16 residues. Trimming took off 6 bases at V and 7 bases at J, with 22 bases between the two ends. The CDR3 DNA follows: TGTGCCAGCAGCCCCGCAGGGACTGTGTGTTACCAGCCCCAGCATTTT. This encodes CASSPAGTVCYQPQHF.

The rearrangement joins TRBV6-2 or TRBV6-3 to TRBJ1-1, with 8 bases lining up with TRBD1. CDR1 and CDR2 from the germline V gene are MNHEY and SVGEGT. The CDR3 contains 20 residues. With 5 bases clipped from V and 3 bases from J, the junction kept 23 bases outside the gene matches. The CDR3 DNA reads TGTGCCAGCAGTCCCCCGAGGCAGGGGGCGCCCGGCCAGGTGGACACTGAAGCTTTCTTT. Protein sequence: CASSPPRQGAPGQVDTEAFF.

The rearrangement links TRBV7-2 to TRBJ2-7; 10 positions match TRBD1. The germline gives CDR1 SGHTA, CDR2 FQGNSA. V was pared by 5 bases and J by 3 bases, with 10 bases of the junction left unmatched. CDR3 length equals 16 residues. The CDR3 DNA reads as TGTGCCAGCAGCCGAACCTTGGGACAGGGGATCTACGAGCAGTACTTC. Its protein is CASSRTLGQGIYEQYF.

The chain couples TRBV6-5 to TRBJ2-3; the match to TRBD1 covers 8 bases. This CDR3 comprises 12 residues. CDR1 MNHEY and CDR2 SVGAGI come from the germline V gene. J was trimmed by 12 bases and V by 2 bases; bases with no gene match: 4. For the CDR3, the DNA is TGTGCCAGCAGTTACGGGACAGGCCCCCAGTATTTT. Translated, it gives CASSYGTGPQYF.

This clonotype was detected only a few times. The chain has TRBV2 and TRBJ2-1; D is ambiguous. Trimming took 5 bases from V and 11 from J, leaving 10 bases between them. This CDR3 has 11 amino acids. Germline CDR1 reads SNHLY; CDR2 reads FYNNEI. CDR3 nucleotides: TGTGCCAGCAGTTATACCCCGCAGCAGTTCTTC. It encodes CASSYTPQQFF.

The chain couples TRBV20-1 to TRBJ1-5, with 10 bases matching TRBD1. The CDR3 extends over 16 amino acids. In germline, CDR1 is DFQATT, CDR2 SNEGSKA (reference sequence). The trim removed 0 bases at V and 6 bases at J, leaving 8 bases unmatched. The CDR3: CSARDQGQGDFQPQHF. CDR3 DNA: TGCAGTGCTAGAGATCAAGGACAGGGGGATTTTCAGCCCCAGCATTTT.

This clonotype was counted ten times or more. The rearrangement joins TRBV12-3 or TRBV12-4 to TRBJ2-7; D remains ambiguous. The CDR3 contains 12 residues. With 1 base removed from V and 6 bases from J, the gap between germline ends came to 7 bases. CDR3 protein: CASSLGLGEQYF. CDR3 DNA: TGTGCCAGCAGTTTAGGACTTGGCGAGCAGTACTTC.

This clonotype was seen a few times. The chain recombines TRBV7-2 with TRBJ2-5; TRBD1 aligns across 7 bases. The CDR3 is 15 amino acids. V lost 1 base and J lost 5; bases outside the gene matches: 7. The germline V gene has CDR1 SGHTA and CDR2 FQGNSA. DNA for the CDR3: TGTGCCAGCAGCTTAGGAAACAGGGGTTTGGAGACCCAGTACTTC. This gives the protein CASSLGNRGLETQYF. Using reference TRBV7-2 and TRBJ2-5 for the parts outside the CDR3, the full variable domain is GAGVSQSPSNKVTEKGKDVELRCDPISGHTALYWYRQSLGQGLEFLIYFQGNSAPDKSGLPSDRFSAERTGGSVSTLTIQRTQQEDSAVYLCASSLGNRGLETQYFGPGTRLLVL.

This clonotype was seen more than once but under ten times. The J gene is TRBJ2-1, the V gene TRBV3-1, with 11 bases lining up with TRBD2. V dropped 5 bases and J dropped 2; count of bases not matched to a gene: 2. Germline V CDR1 and CDR2: LGHDT, YNNKEL (reference sequence). There are 15 residues in the CDR3. CDR3 sequence (DNA): TGTGCCAGCAGCGGTAGCGGGGGGGCCTACAATGAGCAGTTCTTC. Residues: CASSGSGGAYNEQFF.

This clonotype was recorded a few times. Here the CDR3 reads CASTEGGQGFGKLFF. The CDR3 coding sequence is TGTGCCAGCACGGAAGGGGGACAGGGTTTTGGAAAACTGTTTTTT. The chain has TRBV12-3 or TRBV12-4 and TRBJ1-4; TRBD1 matches at 9 bases. The CDR3 runs to 15 residues. V gave up 7 bases and J gave up 10 bases; unmatched junction bases: 13.

The chain recombines TRBV5-6 with TRBJ1-1; D unclear. The germline CDR1 and CDR2 sequences are SGHDT and YYEEEE. The CDR3 covers 16 residues. Trimming stripped 4 bases from V and 1 base from J, with 17 bases between. The CDR3 DNA reads as TGTGCCAGCAGCCACACTTATGTGACCGAGAACACTGAAGCTTTCTTT. Its protein is CASSHTYVTENTEAFF.

The chain links TRBV1 to TRBJ2-7. TRBV1 is classified as a pseudogene. The CDR3 sequence is 14 residues long. CDR3 region: CASSQDPGFNEQYF. The DNA for the CDR3 is TGCGCCAGCAGCCAAGACCCAGGTTTCAACGAGCAGTACTTC.

This clonotype was seen a few times. The rearrangement links TRBV14 to TRBJ1-1, with unresolved D. Germline assignment: CDR1 SGHDN and CDR2 FVKESK. V was pared by 5 bases and J by 10 bases, with 14 bases between. The CDR3 length is 12 residues. The CDR3 DNA sequence: TGTGCCAGCAGCTTCGCTACGAATTCAGCTTTCTTT. This codes for CASSFATNSAFF.

The rearrangement joins TRBV12-3 or TRBV12-4 to TRBJ1-1, with unresolved D. The CDR3 extends over 14 amino acids. Trimming took 7 bases from V and 8 from J, leaving 20 bases between them. The CDR3 region is CASTSRTTAGEAFF. CDR3 nucleotides: TGTGCCAGCACCTCGCGCACAACAGCCGGAGAAGCTTTCTTT.

This clonotype was seen at least ten times. The V call is TRBV9, the J call TRBJ1-1; D remains ambiguous. The V and J ends lost 0 bases and 1 base respectively, with 10 bases between them. Germline V gene lookup returns CDR1 SGDLS and CDR2 YYNGEE. The CDR3 runs 15 residues. The CDR3 reads CASSVAAGANTEAFF. The CDR3 DNA follows: TGTGCCAGCAGCGTAGCGGCAGGCGCGAACACTGAAGCTTTCTTT.

V and J are TRBV20-1 and TRBJ2-7, with TRBD1 matching over 7 bases. From germline, CDR1 is DFQATT and CDR2 SNEGSKA (reference sequence). The CDR3 has 14 residues. The V segment lost 6 bases and the J segment 3 bases; nucleotides outside the gene matches: 11. CDR3 in amino acids: CSARDSVIRYEQYF. CDR3 DNA sequence: TGCAGTGCCCGGGACAGCGTTATCCGCTACGAGCAGTACTTC.